A single sample gave rise to the 31 T cell receptor beta chains below, sequenced in a study of T-cell reconstitution after alpha-beta-depleted transplantation in children. The TCRbeta library incorporated unique molecular identifiers. Each CDR3 protein gets one entry after TCRdb re-called the PCR reads with MiXCR. The sample yields approximately 640,000 distinct CDR3 sequences, roughly 15% seen once. The material was PBMCs from the stem cell graft donor, obtained from the stem cell graft. The receptors were gathered from a human donor who donated a stem cell graft to a child with acute myeloid leukemia.

This chain joins TRBV21-1 and TRBJ2-1. TRBV21-1 is annotated as a pseudogene. This CDR3 is built from 14 residues. CDR3 loop: CASIAGVSYNEQFF. The CDR3 DNA follows: TGTGCCAGCATCGCAGGGGTCTCCTACAATGAGCAGTTCTTC.

Ten or more counts support this clonotype. The genes are TRBV2 and TRBJ2-7, with D possibly being TRBD1 (6 bases). CDR1 SNHLY and CDR2 FYNNEI come from the germline V gene. The germline V and J ends were trimmed by 7 bases and 2 bases, with 18 bases remaining between them. This CDR3 region has 15 residues. The CDR3 loop reads CASKTRDTRPYEQYF. DNA for the CDR3: TGTGCCAGCAAGACCCGGGACACCCGACCCTACGAGCAGTACTTC.

This clonotype was counted between two and nine times. The V gene is TRBV3-1, the J gene TRBJ2-5; D is unresolved. The germline CDR1 and CDR2 sequences are LGHDT and YNNKEL (reference sequence). This CDR3 has 15 residues. The V end was cut by 1 base, the J end by 4 bases, with 13 bases between. The CDR3 DNA sequence: TGTGCCAGCAGCCAAGTTAACGTTGACTCAGAGACCCAGTACTTC. This encodes CASSQVNVDSETQYF.

V usage is TRBV12-3 or TRBV12-4 and J usage is TRBJ2-7; 7 bases fit TRBD2. The CDR3 extends over 14 amino acids. V shed 4 bases and J 5 bases; nucleotides not matched to a gene: 8. CDR3 sequence reads: CASSSTDGTNEQYV. In DNA form, the CDR3 reads TGTGCCAGCAGTTCTACGGACGGGACTAACGAGCAGTACGTC.

The CDR3 reads CSAPGGKGLAYEQYF. CDR3 bases: TGCAGTGCTCCAGGGGGGAAGGGCTTAGCCTACGAGCAGTACTTC. The J gene is TRBJ2-7, the V gene TRBV20-1; a possible D gene is TRBD1 (7 bases). V lost 5 bases and J 2 bases, leaving 19 bases between the germline ends. The CDR3 loop spans 15 amino acids. Per germline, CDR1 DFQATT and CDR2 SNEGSKA (reference sequence).

This clonotype was seen many times. The chain joins TRBV10-2 to TRBJ2-7; possibly TRBD1 for D (5 bases). The CDR3 has 12 residues. V was pared by 4 bases and J by 4 bases, with 8 bases between. The germline V gene encodes CDR1 WSHSY and CDR2 SAAADI. CDR3 DNA: TGCGCCAGCAGTGTAGGGGTTTACGAGCAGTACGTC. This gives the protein CASSVGVYEQYV.

The V call is TRBV5-1, the J call TRBJ1-1; 7 bases are a match to TRBD1. With 2 bases clipped from V and 6 bases from J, the junction kept 7 bases outside the gene matches. The CDR3 spans 14 residues. Per germline, CDR1 SGHRS and CDR2 YFSETQ. CDR3 loop: CASSFDRVKSEAFF. CDR3 bases: TGCGCCAGCAGCTTCGACAGGGTGAAATCTGAAGCTTTCTTT.

This clonotype was counted ten times or more. The rearrangement links TRBV6-1 to TRBJ1-3; 8 bases map to TRBD1. Unmatched junction bases numbered 2, after V lost 6 bases and J lost 1 base. This CDR3 is 14 amino acids long. Germline CDR1 reads MNHNS; CDR2 reads SASEGT. The CDR3 reads CASRRQGSGNTIYF. DNA for the CDR3: TGTGCCAGCAGAAGACAGGGGTCTGGAAACACCATATATTTT.

This clonotype was counted between two and nine times. This chain joins TRBV20-1 and TRBJ1-1; possible D gene TRBD1, 6 bases. V was pared by 6 bases and J by 0 bases, with 14 bases between. Looked up from germline, CDR1 is DFQATT and CDR2 is SNEGSKA (reference sequence). The CDR3 sequence is 14 residues long. The CDR3 coding sequence is TGCAGTGCCCAGAGGGGGTCCATGAACACTGAAGCTTTCTTT. This sequence encodes CSAQRGSMNTEAFF.

There are many counts of this clonotype. As DNA, the CDR3 is TGCGCCAGCAGCGCCACAGATACGCAGTATTTT. Its protein is CASSATDTQYF. The V and J genes are TRBV5-1 and TRBJ2-3; D remains unclear. Germline CDR1 reads SGHRS; CDR2 reads YFSETQ. V dropped 4 bases and J dropped 2 bases, with 2 bases sitting between them. The CDR3 covers 11 residues.

Many counts were recorded for this clonotype. This chain connects TRBV18 to TRBJ2-2; D possibly corresponds to TRBD1 (5 bases). CDR3 length: 15 residues. CDR1 and CDR2 from the germline V gene are KGHSH and LQKENI. V dropped 5 bases and J dropped 5 bases, with 15 bases sitting between them. The CDR3 is CASSIQGDWTGELFF. The CDR3 DNA reads as TGTGCCAGCTCAATTCAGGGTGATTGGACCGGGGAGCTGTTTTTT. The full variable domain, with the rest looked up from reference TRBV18 and TRBJ2-2, is NAGVMQNPRHLVRRRGQEARLRCSPMKGHSHVYWYRQLPEEGLKFMVYLQKENIIDESGMPKERFSAEFPKEGPSILRIQQVVRGDSAAYFCASSIQGDWTGELFFGEGSRLTVL.

This clonotype occurred many times. The chain carries TRBV20-1 and TRBJ1-5; 12 nucleotides align to TRBD1. CDR1 DFQATT and CDR2 SNEGSKA come from the germline V gene (reference sequence). The CDR3 length is 15 residues. V lost 2 bases and J lost 6; bases outside the gene matches: 5. The CDR3 DNA is TGCAGTGCTAGAAGGGACAGGGGGCCCAGTCAGCCCCAGCATTTT. Its protein product is CSARRDRGPSQPQHF.

This clonotype was seen at least ten times. J is TRBJ2-1 and V is TRBV20-1; 10 positions agree with TRBD1. The CDR3 has 17 amino acids. Germline CDR1 and CDR2: DFQATT and SNEGSKA (reference sequence). Germline trimming cut 4 bases from V and 6 bases from J; bases unmatched to any gene: 15. The CDR3 DNA is TGCAGTGCTACACCGATTATAGACAGGGGGCAGGGCAATGAGCAGTTCTTC. Translating it yields CSATPIIDRGQGNEQFF.

The table lists this clonotype with a few counts. The rearrangement links TRBV19 to TRBJ1-5, with TRBD1 matching over 7 bases. V shed 4 bases, J shed 0 bases, and the junction held 6 bases outside the gene matches. This CDR3 has 16 amino acids. Germline loops: CDR1 LNHDA, CDR2 SQIVND (reference sequence). CDR3 sequence (DNA): TGTGCCAGTAGTACGCGACAGGGTCTTAGCAATCAGCCCCAGCATTTT. This gives the protein CASSTRQGLSNQPQHF.

The gene calls are TRBV29-1 and TRBJ1-1; weak D call: TRBD1 (5 bases). This CDR3 contains 14 residues. Trimming stripped 7 bases from V and 1 base from J, with 16 bases between. The V gene's germline CDR1 is SQVTM and CDR2 ANQGSEA. The CDR3 region has the DNA TGCAGCGGAGGAATTTTTCAGGGGAACACTGAAGCTTTCTTT. It is translated as CSGGIFQGNTEAFF.

This clonotype was counted at least ten times. The chain couples TRBV7-2 to TRBJ1-2; no clear D gene. This CDR3 comprises 16 residues. Trimming shortened V by 4 bases and J by 5 bases, and 20 bases separated the two germline ends. Germline V gene data show CDR1 as SGHTA and CDR2 as FQGNSA. In DNA form, the CDR3 reads TGTGCCAGCAGCTCCCCGCAAGCCCGTCGTAATTATGGCTACACCTTC. Its translation: CASSSPQARRNYGYTF.

This clonotype was seen repeatedly, ten times or more. CDR3 sequence reads: CASSDSNTEAFF. The CDR3, as DNA: TGTGCCAGCAGTGACTCAAACACTGAAGCTTTCTTT. This chain links TRBV6-4 with TRBJ1-1, with D unresolved. V gave up 0 bases and J gave up 2 bases, with 1 base separating them. CDR1 and CDR2 from the germline V gene are MRHNA and SNTAGT. The length of the CDR3 is 12 residues.

The rearrangement joins TRBV16 to TRBJ2-5; D unclear. V lost 3 bases, J lost 4 bases, and 6 bases lay in between. CDR1 and CDR2 from the germline V gene are KGHSY and FQNENV. The CDR3 is 12 residues long. The CDR3 sequence is CASSQWAETQYF. The CDR3 DNA sequence: TGTGCCAGCAGCCAGTGGGCAGAGACCCAGTACTTC.

The gene calls are TRBV2 and TRBJ2-7; a possible D gene is TRBD2 (6 bases). Trimming shortened V by 3 bases and J by 1 base, and 10 bases separated the two germline ends. This CDR3 has 14 amino acids. Germline loops: CDR1 SNHLY, CDR2 FYNNEI. The CDR3 spells CASSDSAGSYEQYV. The CDR3 DNA reads TGTGCCAGCAGTGATTCTGCGGGGTCCTACGAGCAGTACGTC.

This clonotype was found a few times. The J gene is TRBJ2-3, the V gene TRBV12-3 or TRBV12-4; the match to TRBD2 covers 8 bases. This CDR3 comprises 17 residues. The J segment lost 0 bases and the V segment lost 6 bases, leaving 11 bases of the junction unmatched. CDR3 nucleotide sequence: TGTGCCAGCAGCCTAGGAGGCGGGGGGCGCAGCACAGATACGCAGTATTTT. Translating it yields CASSLGGGGRSTDTQYF.

V gene TRBV20-1 combines with J gene TRBJ1-5, with 11 bases identical to TRBD1. CDR3 size: 15 residues. CDR1 and CDR2 from the germline V gene are DFQATT and SNEGSKA (reference sequence). V dropped 0 bases and J dropped 7; count of bases not matched to a gene: 5. The CDR3, as DNA: TGCAGTGCTAGAGACGGACAGGGGGCACGGCAGCCCCAGCATTTT. Translation: CSARDGQGARQPQHF.

This clonotype showed up many times. V gene TRBV4-3 combines with J gene TRBJ2-7, with 7 bases that match TRBD1. Losses at the gene ends were 2 bases for V and 5 bases for J; bases not matched to a gene: 6. CDR1 LGHNA and CDR2 YSLEER come from the germline V gene. The CDR3 has 14 amino acids. CDR3: CASSQNRGSHEQYF. CDR3 DNA sequence: TGCGCCAGCAGCCAAAACAGGGGTAGTCACGAGCAGTACTTC.

This clonotype has only a few counts. The chain is built from TRBV7-9 and TRBJ2-1, with TRBD1 as a possible D gene (5 bases). The CDR3 contains 14 residues. Germline V gene sequence: CDR1 SEHNR, CDR2 FQNEAQ (reference sequence). With 4 bases removed from V and 5 bases from J, the gap between germline ends came to 12 bases. CDR3 nucleotide sequence: TGTGCCAGCAGCTCCTCGAGGACAAACAATGAGCAGTTCTTC. Translation gives CASSSSRTNNEQFF. Using reference TRBV7-9 and TRBJ2-1 for the parts outside the CDR3, the full variable domain is DTGVSQNPRHKITKRGQNVTFRCDPISEHNRLYWYRQTLGQGPEFLTYFQNEAQLEKSRLLSDRFSAERPKGSFSTLEIQRTEQGDSAMYLCASSSSRTNNEQFFGPGTRLTVL.

This clonotype appeared a few times. The chain is built from TRBV7-2 and TRBJ2-1, with 8 bases fitting TRBD2. Germline assignment: CDR1 SGHTA and CDR2 FQGNSA. The CDR3 contains 16 residues. V shed 0 bases, J shed 9 bases, and the junction held 10 bases outside the gene matches. The CDR3 nucleotides read TGTGCCAGCAGCTTAGCTATCGGGGGGGGCAGGGGTGAGCAGTTCTTC. This codes for CASSLAIGGGRGEQFF.

J is TRBJ2-3 and V is TRBV20-1; TRBD2 matches at 7 bases. After removal of 3 bases from V and 1 base from J, the junction contained 7 bases not matched to a gene. CDR3 length: 15 residues. In germline, CDR1 is DFQATT, CDR2 SNEGSKA (reference sequence). The CDR3 nucleotides are TGCAGTGCTAGTTCCGCTAGCGGAGGCACAGATACGCAGTATTTT. Amino acids: CSASSASGGTDTQYF.

This chain connects TRBV7-2 to TRBJ1-1; the D gene is possibly TRBD1 (5 bases). V was shortened by 5 bases and J by 7 bases, with 20 bases between the two germline ends. CDR1 is SGHTA, CDR2 FQGNSA, per germline. The CDR3 consists of 15 residues. The CDR3 region is CASSPNPGTTVEAFF. DNA for the CDR3: TGTGCCAGCAGCCCCAATCCCGGGACCACTGTTGAAGCTTTCTTT.

Many counts were recorded for this clonotype. The chain links TRBV20-1 to TRBJ1-5; a weak D match, TRBD1 (6 bases). Germline CDR1 DFQATT, CDR2 SNEGSKA (reference sequence). The CDR3 has 15 amino acids. V was clipped by 6 bases and J by 1 base, with 16 bases between them. The CDR3 DNA is TGCAGTGCCTCCGGGGGGCTGGAGAGCAATCAGCCCCAGCATTTT. Translated: CSASGGLESNQPQHF.

This clonotype showed up just a few times. The CDR3 protein is CASSLGWGGKNTGELFF. CDR3 nucleotides: TGTGCCAGCAGCTTAGGGTGGGGGGGCAAGAACACCGGGGAGCTGTTTTTT. The V call is TRBV7-6, the J call TRBJ2-2; possibly TRBD2 for D (7 bases). The CDR3 contains 17 residues. V was shortened by 1 base and J by 1 base, with 13 bases between the two germline ends. CDR1 is SGHVS, CDR2 FNYEAQ, per germline.

On this clonotype itself: Just one base apart from a much larger clone, this may be a read error. The chain recombines TRBV20-1 with TRBJ2-1; D unresolved. The CDR3 is 17 amino acids. CDR1 and CDR2 from the germline V gene are DFQATT and SNEGSKA (reference sequence). DNA for the CDR3: TGCTGTGCTAGACCCCATATACGCTGGGGTTCCTACAATGAGCAGTTCTTC. Translating it yields CCARPHIRWGSYNEQFF.

The rearrangement links TRBV20-1 to TRBJ1-2, with D uncertain. The CDR3 has 18 residues. Germline assignment: CDR1 DFQATT and CDR2 SNEGSKA (reference sequence). Trimming removed 3 bases from V and 0 bases from J, with 23 bases in between. Here the CDR3 DNA reads TGCAGTGCTAGGTTTAGCAGACCCTCATCATCCGCTAACTATGGCTACACCTTC. Translating it yields CSARFSRPSSSANYGYTF.

Only a few counts were recorded for this clonotype. The chain couples TRBV11-2 to TRBJ2-7, with D perhaps given as TRBD1 or TRBD2 (5 bases each). V lost 5 bases and J lost 3, with 17 bases in between. Germline CDR1 is SGHAT and CDR2 is FQNNGV. The CDR3 consists of 15 residues. The CDR3 is CASSRLRDRRYEQYV. The DNA of the CDR3 is TGTGCCAGCAGCCGACTCAGGGACCGACGCTACGAGCAGTACGTC.